This T cell receptor (beta chain) was observed in a study of blood T cell repertoires in COVID-19. In the study overall: Samples of COVID-19 (acute and convalescent) were obtained from the United States, Italy and Spain. T cells, B-cell-depleted T cells, or PBMCs supplied cDNA or gDNA.

The CDR3 is made up of 13 amino acids. The ends were cut back, 2 bases at V and 2 bases at J, with 6 bases in the middle. Germline V gene sequence: CDR1 KGHSH, CDR2 LQKENI. Worth noting for this clone: This CDR3 is also generated by other DNA sequences in the sample.

Authors' analysis steps: Estimation of nucleated cell counts relied on the amplification of reference gene primers. The data were produced by immunoSEQ multiplex PCR, yet TCRdb's version contains in-frame clones alone and is incomplete. Clone size and V and J calls were adopted from that table, with D and trimming inferred from the DNA. The sample lists roughly 70,000 clones, 70% to 90% occurring once. Sequencing input: peripheral blood. V gene TRBV18 combines with J gene TRBJ1-2, with D uncertain. This receptor was obtained from a man over 45 with active COVID-19. CDR3 protein: CASSPTENYGYTF. The CDR3 nucleotides read TGTGCCAGCTCACCAACAGAAAACTATGGCTACACCTTC.